This T cell receptor beta chain comes out of a study of cytomegalovirus exposure and HLA in healthy donors. With regard to this clone: Its target is not known.

Clones were sequenced by immunoSEQ multiplex PCR, and TCRdb holds only the in-frame ones, with some missing. The repertoire includes about 160,000 clones, around 81% of them detected once, and approximately 2.4% sits in the top ten. V shed 0 bases and J 4 bases; nucleotides not matched to a gene: 4. The CDR3 is 15 amino acids. Germline V gives CDR1 MNHNY, CDR2 SVGAGI (reference sequence). The study's findings and limits: Subsequent analysis found a tendency for first-cohort TCR clusters to co-occur within the 120 or so validation repertoires.

This receptor was taken from a man aged 30 to 39 in good health and CMV-seropositive. This chain joins TRBV6-6 and TRBJ1-1; 8 nucleotides line up with TRBD1. Sequenced input: PBMCs. CDR3 sequence reads: CASSYSFTGGTEAFF. CDR3 DNA sequence: TGTGCCAGCAGTTACTCCTTCACAGGGGGCACTGAAGCTTTCTTT.